This is a list of T cell receptor beta chains from one sample in a study of T cell responses to AZD1222 COVID-19 vaccine. Profiled with immunoSEQ multiplex PCR; TCRdb holds only in-frame clones, not every one. This table holds under 170,000 clones, 80% to 95% found once. The starting material was peripheral blood, obtained 28 days after the second AZD1222 dose. Every receptor here comes from an adult who received the AZD1222 COVID-19 vaccine. Both conserved end residues are part of each CDR3. D genes are given only for firm matches. For some rows the clone size is stated as once, few or many, or as a class when expanded; others skip it.

J,size,D,V,CDR3,DNA
TRBJ2-3,NA,NA,TRBV30,CARSWLPSTDTQYF,TGTGCCCGGAGTTGGTTGCCTAGCACAGATACGCAGTATTTT
TRBJ2-2,NA,NA,TRBV10-3,CAIRWGDTGELFF,TGTGCCATTCGGTGGGGCGACACCGGGGAGCTGTTTTTT
TRBJ2-7,once,NA,TRBV29-1,CSVTIDISEQYF,TGCAGCGTGACGATTGACATCTCCGAGCAGTACTTC
TRBJ2-7,NA,TRBD2,TRBV7-2,CASSLVAGRGYEQYF,TGTGCCAGCAGCTTAGTAGCGGGAAGGGGCTACGAGCAGTACTTC
TRBJ2-1,NA,NA,TRBV10-1,CASMNDGEQFF,TGCGCCAGCATGAACGATGGTGAGCAGTTCTTC
TRBJ2-3,once,TRBD2,TRBV5-5,CASSWSGRAGTDTQYF,TGTGCCAGCAGCTGGAGCGGGAGGGCCGGCACAGATACGCAGTATTTT
TRBJ1-2,once,TRBD1,TRBV3-1/TRBV3-2,CASSQDLGGQGALGYTF,TGTGCCAGCAGCCAAGATCTGGGGGGACAGGGGGCTCTCGGCTACACCTTC
TRBJ1-2,NA,TRBD1,TRBV3-1/TRBV3-2,CASSPNRGEGYGYTF,TGTGCCAGCAGCCCCAACAGGGGGGAGGGTTATGGCTACACCTTC
TRBJ2-5,NA,TRBD2,TRBV6-5,CASSYSVLAGETQYF,TGTGCCAGCAGTTACTCGGTTCTAGCGGGAGAGACCCAGTACTTC
TRBJ2-4,NA,NA,TRBV5-1,CASTGGIATDIQYF,TGCGCCAGCACCGGGGGCATTGCCACAGACATTCAGTACTTC
TRBJ1-5,NA,TRBD1,TRBV5-1,CASSPGTGFSNQPQHF,TGCGCCAGCAGTCCCGGGACAGGGTTTTCCAATCAGCCCCAGCATTTT
TRBJ2-7,NA,NA,TRBV9,CASSVDATGIGYEQYF,TGTGCCAGCAGCGTAGACGCGACAGGAATCGGATACGAGCAGTACTTC
TRBJ1-4,NA,TRBD1,TRBV5-6,CASSLEGAPNEKLFF,TGTGCCAGCAGCTTGGAGGGGGCGCCTAATGAAAAACTGTTTTTT
TRBJ1-2,NA,NA,TRBV7-8,CASSRDSPNYGYTF,TGTGCCAGCAGCCGAGACAGCCCTAACTATGGCTACACCTTC
TRBJ2-7,NA,TRBD1,TRBV7-8,CASSLVNRGVPYEQYF,TGTGCCAGCAGCTTAGTTAACAGGGGGGTACCCTACGAGCAGTACTTC
TRBJ2-7,once,NA,TRBV30,CAWSVGTYYEQYF,TGTGCCTGGAGCGTCGGGACTTACTACGAGCAGTACTTC
TRBJ1-2,NA,NA,TRBV5-1,CASSLGQLNGYTF,TGCGCCAGCAGCTTGGGCCAGCTAAATGGCTACACCTTC
TRBJ2-7,NA,NA,TRBV18,CASSPGAPEQYF,TGTGCCAGCTCACCGGGGGCCCCCGAGCAGTACTTC
TRBJ1-3,NA,TRBD1,TRBV19,CASRDRSSGNTIYF,TGTGCCAGTAGGGACAGGAGCTCTGGAAACACCATATATTTT
TRBJ1-3,NA,NA,TRBV25-1,CASSEFRDGVGTIYF,TGTGCCAGCAGTGAATTTAGGGACGGCGTCGGGACCATATATTTT
TRBJ1-1,NA,NA,TRBV1,CTSSPFCTEAFF,TGCACCAGCAGCCCCTTTTGCACTGAAGCTTTCTTT
TRBJ2-1,NA,TRBD2,TRBV7-8,CASSPPGLVVDEQFF,TGTGCCAGCAGCCCTCCCGGACTAGTTGTCGATGAGCAGTTCTTC
TRBJ1-2,NA,NA,TRBV28,CASSLYTGLTNYGYTF,TGTGCCAGCAGTTTATATACAGGGCTAACTAACTATGGCTACACCTTC
TRBJ1-3,NA,NA,TRBV6-5,CASSHTGTGNTIYF,TGTGCCAGCAGCCACACAGGGACCGGAAACACCATATATTTT
TRBJ1-2,NA,NA,TRBV27,CASSFLRGGYGYTF,TGTGCCAGCAGTTTCCTTCGGGGTGGCTATGGCTACACCTTC
TRBJ2-1,once,NA,TRBV6-5,CASSRGKRNEQFF,TGTGCCAGCAGTCGGGGGAAAAGAAATGAGCAGTTCTTC
TRBJ2-2,NA,TRBD2,TRBV7-2,CASSLNSGANTGELFF,TGTGCCAGCAGCTTGAATAGCGGGGCAAACACCGGGGAGCTGTTTTTT
TRBJ2-3,NA,NA,TRBV30,CAWSLYNTDTQYF,TGTGCCTGGAGCCTGTATAACACAGATACGCAGTATTTT
TRBJ1-1,NA,NA,TRBV28,CASSLFKGEAFF,TGTGCCAGCAGCCTTTTTAAGGGTGAAGCTTTCTTT
TRBJ2-7,NA,NA,TRBV18,CASSPWSYEQYF,TGTGCCAGCTCACCTTGGTCCTACGAGCAGTACTTC
TRBJ1-3,NA,NA,TRBV14,CASSQTFTLSSGNTIYF,TGTGCCAGCAGCCAGACATTTACCCTAAGCTCTGGAAACACCATATATTTT
TRBJ2-1,NA,TRBD1,TRBV4-1,CASSHGDRDYNEQFF,TGCGCCAGCAGCCACGGGGACAGGGACTACAATGAGCAGTTCTTC
TRBJ2-7,NA,TRBD2,TRBV6-1,CASSESLAGFYEQYF,TGTGCCAGCAGTGAATCGTTAGCGGGATTCTACGAGCAGTACTTC
TRBJ1-1,NA,NA,TRBV7-3,CASSLGHNTEAFF,TGTGCCAGCAGCCTGGGACATAACACTGAAGCTTTCTTT
TRBJ1-2,NA,TRBD1,TRBV19,CASSDRGRNGYTF,TGTGCCAGTAGTGACAGGGGGCGGAATGGCTACACCTTC
TRBJ1-1,NA,NA,TRBV15,CATSRLTGFLNTEAFF,TGTGCCACCAGCAGGTTAACAGGGTTCCTAAACACTGAAGCTTTCTTT
TRBJ1-3,NA,NA,TRBV7-6,CASSAGGTSGNTIYF,TGTGCCAGCAGCGCCGGGGGTACCTCTGGAAACACCATATATTTT
TRBJ2-1,NA,TRBD1,TRBV5-4,CASSENPGTGMQQFF,TGTGCCAGCAGCGAGAATCCCGGGACAGGGATGCAGCAGTTCTTC
TRBJ1-5,NA,TRBD1,TRBV28,CASSLGQGGNQPQHF,TGTGCCAGCAGTTTAGGACAGGGAGGCAATCAGCCCCAGCATTTT
TRBJ2-5,once,TRBD2,TRBV24-1,CATSDPGTSGETQYF,TGTGCCACCAGTGATCCCGGGACTAGCGGAGAGACCCAGTACTTC
TRBJ2-7,NA,NA,TRBV10-3,CAISAGGVGEQYF,TGTGCCATCAGTGCTGGGGGAGTGGGCGAGCAGTACTTC
TRBJ2-3,NA,TRBD1,TRBV9,CASSVKPGTGRADTQYF,TGTGCCAGCAGCGTCAAGCCGGGGACAGGGCGGGCAGATACGCAGTATTTT
TRBJ2-7,NA,NA,TRBV30,CAWGRQAPYEQYF,TGTGCCTGGGGCAGACAGGCCCCCTACGAGCAGTACTTC
TRBJ1-5,NA,NA,TRBV28,CASSREVRASNQPQHF,TGTGCCAGCAGTCGTGAGGTCAGGGCGAGCAATCAGCCCCAGCATTTT
TRBJ1-1,NA,TRBD1,TRBV3-1/TRBV3-2,CASSAPTGRQNTEAFF,TGTGCCAGCAGCGCCCCGACAGGGCGACAGAACACTGAAGCTTTCTTT
TRBJ2-1,NA,TRBD1,TRBV27,CASSRDSGNEQFF,TGTGCCAGCAGTCGGGACAGTGGGAATGAGCAGTTCTTC
TRBJ2-7,NA,TRBD1,TRBV7-8,CASSPGTGHEQYF,TGTGCCAGCAGCCCGGGGACAGGGCACGAGCAGTACTTC
TRBJ1-4,NA,NA,TRBV7-2,CASSLVSRGEKLFF,TGTGCCAGCAGCTTAGTCTCGCGGGGTGAAAAACTGTTTTTT
TRBJ1-2,NA,TRBD1,TRBV9,CASSVAEGAIYGYTF,TGTGCCAGCAGCGTAGCCGAGGGGGCTATCTATGGCTACACCTTC
TRBJ2-7,NA,TRBD2,TRBV7-2,CASSYTSGLPYEQYF,TGTGCCAGCAGTTATACTAGCGGGCTACCCTACGAGCAGTACTTC
TRBJ1-1,NA,NA,TRBV7-2,CASSRQNTEAFF,TGTGCCAGCAGCCGCCAGAACACTGAAGCTTTCTTT
TRBJ2-7,NA,TRBD2,TRBV28,CASSTSREGMSSYEQYF,TGTGCCAGCAGCACATCACGGGAGGGGATGAGCTCCTACGAGCAGTACTTC
TRBJ1-2,NA,NA,TRBV12-5,CASGPRREDYGYTF,TGTGCTAGTGGTCCCCGGCGGGAGGACTATGGCTACACCTTC
TRBJ1-1,NA,TRBD1,TRBV3-1/TRBV3-2,CASSRQGPTGEAFF,TGTGCCAGCAGCCGACAGGGGCCAACGGGTGAAGCTTTCTTT
TRBJ2-5,NA,NA,TRBV19,CASSIALGPVETQYF,TGTGCCAGTAGTATCGCGCTGGGCCCCGTGGAGACCCAGTACTTC